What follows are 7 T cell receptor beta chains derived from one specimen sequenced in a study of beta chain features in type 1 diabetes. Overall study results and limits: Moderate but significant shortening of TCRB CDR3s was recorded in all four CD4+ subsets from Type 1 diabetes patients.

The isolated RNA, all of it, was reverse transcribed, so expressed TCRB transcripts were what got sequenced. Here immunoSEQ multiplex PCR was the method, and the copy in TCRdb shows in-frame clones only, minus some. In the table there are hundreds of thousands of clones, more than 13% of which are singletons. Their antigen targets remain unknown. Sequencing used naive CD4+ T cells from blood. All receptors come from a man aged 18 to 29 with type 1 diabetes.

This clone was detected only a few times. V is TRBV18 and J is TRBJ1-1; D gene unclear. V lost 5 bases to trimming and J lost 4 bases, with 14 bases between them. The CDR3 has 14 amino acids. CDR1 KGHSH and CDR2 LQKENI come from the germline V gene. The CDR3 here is CASSSGVRGTEAFF. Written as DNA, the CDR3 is TGTGCCAGCTCATCTGGGGTTCGTGGCACTGAAGCTTTCTTT.

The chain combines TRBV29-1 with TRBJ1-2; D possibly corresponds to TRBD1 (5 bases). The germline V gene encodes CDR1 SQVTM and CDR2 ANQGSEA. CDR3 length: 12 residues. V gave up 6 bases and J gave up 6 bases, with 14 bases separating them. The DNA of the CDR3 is TGCAGCGTCCAAGGGGCCGGTGATGGCTACACCTTC. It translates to CSVQGAGDGYTF.

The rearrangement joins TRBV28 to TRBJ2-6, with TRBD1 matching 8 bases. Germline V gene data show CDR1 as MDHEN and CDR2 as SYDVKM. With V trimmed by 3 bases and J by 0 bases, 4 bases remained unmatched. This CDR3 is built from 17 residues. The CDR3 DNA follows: TGTGCCAGCAGTTTCCCGACAGGGGTCTCTGGGGCCAACGTCCTGACTTTC. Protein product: CASSFPTGVSGANVLTF. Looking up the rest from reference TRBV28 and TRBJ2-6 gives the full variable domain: DVKVTQSSRYLVKRTGEKVFLECVQDMDHENMFWYRQDPGLGLRLIYFSYDVKMKEKGDIPEGYSVSREKKERFSLILESASTNQTSMYLCASSFPTGVSGANVLTFGAGSRLTVL.

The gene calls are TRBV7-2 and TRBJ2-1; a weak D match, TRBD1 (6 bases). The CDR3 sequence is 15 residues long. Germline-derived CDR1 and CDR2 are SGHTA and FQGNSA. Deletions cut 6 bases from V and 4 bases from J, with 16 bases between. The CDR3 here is CASSPVAGDYNEQFF. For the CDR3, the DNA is TGTGCCAGCAGTCCAGTGGCAGGGGATTACAATGAGCAGTTCTTC.

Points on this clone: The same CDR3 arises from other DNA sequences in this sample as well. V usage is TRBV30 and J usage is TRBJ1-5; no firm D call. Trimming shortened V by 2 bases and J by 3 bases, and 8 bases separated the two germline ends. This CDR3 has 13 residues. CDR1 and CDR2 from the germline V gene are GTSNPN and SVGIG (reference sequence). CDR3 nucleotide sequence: TGTGCCTGGAGTCGAGACAACAATCAGCCCCAGCATTTT. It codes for CAWSRDNNQPQHF.

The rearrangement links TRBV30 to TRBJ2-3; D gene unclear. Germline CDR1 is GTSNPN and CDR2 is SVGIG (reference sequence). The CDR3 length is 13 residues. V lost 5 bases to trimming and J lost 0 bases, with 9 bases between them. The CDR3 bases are TGTGCCTGGTCCGAAAGGAGCACAGATACGCAGTATTTT. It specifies CAWSERSTDTQYF.

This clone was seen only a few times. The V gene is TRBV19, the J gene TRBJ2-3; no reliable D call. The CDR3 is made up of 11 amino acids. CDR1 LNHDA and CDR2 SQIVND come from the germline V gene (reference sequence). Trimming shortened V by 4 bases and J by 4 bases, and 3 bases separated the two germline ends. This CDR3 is CASSSPDTQYF. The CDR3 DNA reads TGTGCCAGTAGTAGTCCAGATACGCAGTATTTT. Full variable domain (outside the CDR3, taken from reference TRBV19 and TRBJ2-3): DGGITQSPKYLFRKEGQNVTLSCEQNLNHDAMYWYRQDPGQGLRLIYYSQIVNDFQKGDIAEGYSVSREKKESFPLTVTSAQKNPTAFYLCASSSPDTQYFGPGTRLTVL.